This T cell receptor (beta chain) derives from a study of blood T cell repertoires in COVID-19. For the study at large: Acute and convalescent COVID-19 samples came from the United States, Italy and Spain. Sources were T cells, B-cell-depleted T cells, or PBMCs; the material itself was cDNA or gDNA.

Original methodology: Amplification of reference gene primers was used by the study to estimate nucleated cell counts. The protocol was immunoSEQ multiplex PCR, while the TCRdb copy is restricted to in-frame clones and leaves out a portion. The DNA was the basis for D and trimming; V, J and clone size are from that table. The profile shows 180,000 or so clones, 80% to 90% of them singletons. CDR1 and CDR2 from the germline V gene are SGHTS and YDEGEE. The length of the CDR3 is 14 residues. V was cut by 0 bases and J by 3 bases, with 9 bases left in between. What was sequenced was peripheral blood. This clonotype was sampled from a man between 18 and 29 years old with active or convalescent COVID-19. The V gene is TRBV5-8, the J gene TRBJ1-2, with D tentatively TRBD1 (5 bases). The CDR3 loop reads CASSLGQSYYGYTF. CDR3 nucleotides: TGTGCCAGCAGCTTGGGACAGAGCTACTATGGCTACACCTTC.